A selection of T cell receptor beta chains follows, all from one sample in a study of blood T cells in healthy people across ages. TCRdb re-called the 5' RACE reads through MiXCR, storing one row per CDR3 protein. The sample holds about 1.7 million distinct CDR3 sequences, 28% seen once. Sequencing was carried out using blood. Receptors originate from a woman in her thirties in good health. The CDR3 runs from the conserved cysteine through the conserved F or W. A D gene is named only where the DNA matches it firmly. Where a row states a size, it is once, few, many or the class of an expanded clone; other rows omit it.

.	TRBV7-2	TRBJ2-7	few	TGTGCCACCCGGGTAGGGGAAGGGGATCGTAAGGAGCAGTACTTC	CATRVGEGDRKEQYF
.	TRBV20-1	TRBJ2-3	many	TGCAGTGCTAGAGACCCCCTAGCAGATACGCAGTATTTT	CSARDPLADTQYF
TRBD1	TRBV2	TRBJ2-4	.	TGTGCCAGCAGTGAATATGAGGGGGCCCTGGGGGAGCAGTACTTC	CASSEYEGALGEQYF
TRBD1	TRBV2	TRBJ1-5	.	TGTGCCAGCAGTGATCAGGGGGCGATTCAGCCCCAGCATTTT	CASSDQGAIQPQHF
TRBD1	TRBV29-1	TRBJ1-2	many	TGCAGCGTTGTCCCAGGGGGCCCTGGCTACACCTTC	CSVVPGGPGYTF
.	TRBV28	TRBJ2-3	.	TGTGCCAGCAGTTTATATACATATACTAACACAGATACGCAGTATTTT	CASSLYTYTNTDTQYF
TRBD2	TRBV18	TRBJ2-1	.	TGTGCCAGCTCACCCCCAACCGGGACTACCAACAATGAGCAGTTCTTC	CASSPPTGTTNNEQFF
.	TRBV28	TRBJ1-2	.	TGTGCCAGCAGTTTTGGGGTTGGCCGCTATGGCTACACCTTC	CASSFGVGRYGYTF
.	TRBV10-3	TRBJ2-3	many	TGTGCCATCAGTGAGGGAGATACGCAGTATTTT	CAISEGDTQYF
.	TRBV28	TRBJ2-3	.	TGTGCCAGCAGCCCCCAAACTACTAGTTCAGATACGCAGTATTTT	CASSPQTTSSDTQYF
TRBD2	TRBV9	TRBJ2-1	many	TGTGCCAGCAGCCCACGGACTAGCGCCAATGAGCAGTTCTTC	CASSPRTSANEQFF
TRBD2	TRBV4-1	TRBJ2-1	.	TGCGCCAGCAGCCCTAGGTTAGGTGGTAGCGGGGGAAACAATGAGCAGTTCTTC	CASSPRLGGSGGNNEQFF
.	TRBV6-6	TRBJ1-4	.	TGTGCCAGCAGTTACCCCGGAGCAACTAATGAAAAACTGTTTTTT	CASSYPGATNEKLFF